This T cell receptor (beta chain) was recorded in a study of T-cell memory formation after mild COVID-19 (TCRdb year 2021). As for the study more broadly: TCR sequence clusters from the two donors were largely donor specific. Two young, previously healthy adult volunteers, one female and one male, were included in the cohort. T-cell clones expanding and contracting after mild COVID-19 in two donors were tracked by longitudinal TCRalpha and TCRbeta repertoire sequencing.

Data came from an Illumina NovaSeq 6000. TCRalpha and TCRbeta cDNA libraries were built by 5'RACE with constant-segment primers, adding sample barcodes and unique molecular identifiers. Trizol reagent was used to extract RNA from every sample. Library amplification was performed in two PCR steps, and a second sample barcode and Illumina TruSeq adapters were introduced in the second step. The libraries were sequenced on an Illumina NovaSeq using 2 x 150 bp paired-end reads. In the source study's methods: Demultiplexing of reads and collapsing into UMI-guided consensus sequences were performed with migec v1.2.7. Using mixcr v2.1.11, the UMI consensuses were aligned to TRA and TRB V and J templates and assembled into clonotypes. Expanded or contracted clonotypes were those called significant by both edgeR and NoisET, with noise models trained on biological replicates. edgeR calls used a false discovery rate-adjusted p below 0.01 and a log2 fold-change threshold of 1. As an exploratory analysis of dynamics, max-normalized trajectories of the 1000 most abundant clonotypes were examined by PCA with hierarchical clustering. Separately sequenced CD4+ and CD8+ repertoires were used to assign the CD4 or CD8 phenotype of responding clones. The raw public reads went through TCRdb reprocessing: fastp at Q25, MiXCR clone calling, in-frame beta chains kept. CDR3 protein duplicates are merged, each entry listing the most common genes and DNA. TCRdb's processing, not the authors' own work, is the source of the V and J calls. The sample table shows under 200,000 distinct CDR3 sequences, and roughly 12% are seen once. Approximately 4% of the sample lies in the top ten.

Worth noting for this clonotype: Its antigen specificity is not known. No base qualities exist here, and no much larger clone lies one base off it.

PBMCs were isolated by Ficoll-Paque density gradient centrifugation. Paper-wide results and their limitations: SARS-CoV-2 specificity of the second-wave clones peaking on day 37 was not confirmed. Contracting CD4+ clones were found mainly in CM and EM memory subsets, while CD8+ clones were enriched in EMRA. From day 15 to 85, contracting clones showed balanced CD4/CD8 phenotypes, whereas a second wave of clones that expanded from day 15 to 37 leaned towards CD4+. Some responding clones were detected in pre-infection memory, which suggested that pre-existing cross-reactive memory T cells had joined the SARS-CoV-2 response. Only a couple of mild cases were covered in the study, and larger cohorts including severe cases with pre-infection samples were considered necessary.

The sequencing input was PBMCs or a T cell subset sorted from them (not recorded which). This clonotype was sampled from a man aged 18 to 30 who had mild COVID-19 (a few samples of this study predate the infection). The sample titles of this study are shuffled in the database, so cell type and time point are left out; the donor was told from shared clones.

The CDR3 loop reads CASSLLGPGRELFF. The nucleotide sequence reads as follows: TGTGCCAGCAGCCTCTTGGGTCCGGGCAGAGAACTGTTTTTT. The chain employs TRBV7-2 and TRBJ1-4; the D gene cannot be named for sure. From its cysteine to its phenylalanine, the CDR3 spans 14 amino acids. The only DNA kept is the CDR3, 42 bases in frame from the first base. CDR1 and CDR2, looked up from the germline V gene, are SGHTA and FQGNSA. V loses 5 bases, J loses 12 bases, and the germline ends lie 19 bases apart.